This T cell receptor beta chain came from a study of cytomegalovirus exposure and HLA in healthy donors. For the study at large: Earlier results showed roughly 120 million unique TCR beta sequences derived from about 179 million T cells.

The CDR3 covers 16 residues. V lost 3 bases to trimming and J lost 5 bases; unmatched junction nucleotides: 11. Germline V CDR1 and CDR2: ENHRY, SYGVKD. PCR amplification relied on 60 Vbeta primers (plus 13 Jbeta primers). Some clones are missing from TCRdb's copy, which holds only in-frame ones; the method was immunoSEQ multiplex PCR. The sample lists roughly 200,000 clones, around 81% seen once, with less than 2% in the top ten. General study results and limits: TCR sequences were mostly rare, though some public TCRs occurred in many donors. As a later analysis showed, a missense DCLRE1C variant was linked to trimming of TCR beta V- and J-genes.

Donors counted as nominally healthy when sampled, yet unrecorded immune exposures were likely. As to this clone: Its matching antigen is unknown.

The chain links TRBV10-3 to TRBJ1-1, with TRBD1 matching 8 bases. Specimen: PBMCs. This TCR derives from a man aged 25-45 years in good health and CMV-seronegative. CDR3 in DNA: TGTGCCATCAGTGAATATGGACAGGGAGAAGGGACTGAAGCTTTCTTT. Translation gives CAISEYGQGEGTEAFF.